These 5 T cell receptor beta chains originate from one sample sequenced in a study of cytotoxic CD8 clonotypes in ibrutinib-treated CLL. Only in-frame clones appear in the TCRdb table, and some are missing; sequencing was by immunoSEQ multiplex PCR. The data contain around 27,000 clones, 69% of them singletons. Sequenced material: PBMCs, taken at disease progression, from a patient treated with ibrutinib. The receptors shown here come from a human donor with chronic lymphocytic leukemia.

The V and J genes are TRBV19 and TRBJ1-3; D is unclear. Germline assignment: CDR1 LNHDA and CDR2 SQIVND (reference sequence). Trimming pared 1 base from V and 4 bases from J, leaving 2 bases between. This CDR3 contains 12 residues. CDR3 nucleotides: TGTGCCAGTAGTATAGCCGGAAACACCATATATTTT. Its translation: CASSIAGNTIYF.

V usage is TRBV11-1 and J usage is TRBJ2-5, with TRBD1 matching 7 bases. Germline CDR1 and CDR2: SGHAT and FQDESV (reference sequence). The CDR3 has 13 amino acids. The junction had 9 bases not matched to a gene; V was cut back by 4 bases and J by 10 bases. CDR3 amino acids: CASSWGQSGDQYF. The DNA for the CDR3 is TGTGCCAGCAGCTGGGGACAGTCTGGGGACCAGTACTTC.

For this clone: One end of the junction fails to match germline, which may point to a read error. The chain links TRBV29-1 to TRBJ2-7; 7 bases are a match to TRBD1. CDR3 length equals 15 residues. Germline CDR1 SQVTM, CDR2 ANQGSEA. In DNA, the CDR3 is TGCAGCGCTGAACTTACCGGGACAGCTTCCTACGAGCAGTACTTC. Translated, it gives CSAELTGTASYEQYF.

The chain carries TRBV7-9 and TRBJ2-5; D is undetermined. CDR3 length equals 14 residues. V lost 2 bases and J 0 bases, leaving 7 bases between the germline ends. Germline CDR1 reads SEHNR; CDR2 reads FQNEAQ (reference sequence). In nucleotides, the CDR3 is TGTGCCAGCAGCTTATATGCGTACCAAGAGACCCAGTACTTC. It specifies CASSLYAYQETQYF.

V usage is TRBV6-1 and J usage is TRBJ2-2, with 11 bases fitting TRBD1. V lost 6 bases to trimming and J lost 3 bases; unmatched junction nucleotides: 3. Per germline, CDR1 MNHNS and CDR2 SASEGT. The length of the CDR3 is 15 residues. CDR3 in DNA: TGTGCCAGCAGAAAGGGACAGGGGGACACCGGGGAGCTGTTTTTT. Residues: CASRKGQGDTGELFF.